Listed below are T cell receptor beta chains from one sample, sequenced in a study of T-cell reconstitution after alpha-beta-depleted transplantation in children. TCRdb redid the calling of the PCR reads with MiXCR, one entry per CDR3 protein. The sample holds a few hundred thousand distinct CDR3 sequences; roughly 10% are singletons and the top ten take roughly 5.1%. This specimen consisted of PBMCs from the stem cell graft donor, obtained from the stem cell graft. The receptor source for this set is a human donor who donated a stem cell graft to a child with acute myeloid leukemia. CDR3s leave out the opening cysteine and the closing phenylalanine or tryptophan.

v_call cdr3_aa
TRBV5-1 ASSFDRDRVDYGYT
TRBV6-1 ASTHSGTGDSGELF
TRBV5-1 ASSSSGSPGELF
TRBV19 ASSIVAGPVYERY
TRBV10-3 AIQRGQGAGSTEAF
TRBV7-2 ASSLTGLARLEQY
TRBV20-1 SAGGSGFMSETQY
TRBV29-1 SAGPRLGYEQY
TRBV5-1 ASSLGGFSGNTIY
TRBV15 ATSIRDRDTQY
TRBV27 ASSWRGPSVDTQY
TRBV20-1 SAPRTGGNTEAF
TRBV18 ASSPRGNQPQH
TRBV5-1 ASSSNRGNTGELF
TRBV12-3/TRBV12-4 ASSLQGALADTQY
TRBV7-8 ASRYQGDTQY
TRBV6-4 ASSDSPGSTDTQY
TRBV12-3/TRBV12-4 ASSLQAPDTKY
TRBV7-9 ASSLGRNEQY
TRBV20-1 SARDWGNPDTQY
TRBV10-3 AIRERSGNTIY
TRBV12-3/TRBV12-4 ASQWTGALFEKLF
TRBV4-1 ASSHETSALDNEQF
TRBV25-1 ASSEGRGGGETQY
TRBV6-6 ASALETYEQY
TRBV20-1 SARTATGQQTQY
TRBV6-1 ASSEVPGTRQY
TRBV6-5 ASSYLTPGHDYGYT
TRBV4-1 ASSQAPGDTEAF
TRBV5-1 ASTAAGGTYNEQF
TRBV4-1 ASSQVPYANTGELF
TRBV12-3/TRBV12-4 ASSLRLGGAYNEQF